These 21 T cell receptor beta chains came from one sample sequenced in a study of T cell responses to AZD1222 COVID-19 vaccine. Generated by immunoSEQ multiplex PCR, the TCRdb table keeps only in-frame clones and is missing some. Here the sample spans more than 95,000 clones, 75% to 90% being singletons. The sample in question was peripheral blood, obtained 28 days after the second AZD1222 dose. These receptors all stem from an adult who received the AZD1222 COVID-19 vaccine.

This chain joins TRBV4-1 and TRBJ2-3; 7 bases are shared with TRBD1. V shed 2 bases, J shed 4 bases, and the junction held 6 bases outside the gene matches. This CDR3 is 15 amino acids long. Germline CDR1 is MGHRA and CDR2 is YSYEKL. The CDR3 is CASSQRQGGPDTQYF. As DNA, the CDR3 is TGCGCCAGCAGCCAACGACAGGGTGGACCAGATACGCAGTATTTT.

The chain links TRBV28 to TRBJ1-1, with 8 bases that match TRBD1. The CDR3 has 15 amino acids. Per the germline V gene, CDR1 is MDHEN and CDR2 is SYDVKM. Germline trimming cut 5 bases from V and 8 bases from J; bases unmatched to any gene: 13. The CDR3 is CASSPNPGQEMEAFF. CDR3 nucleotides: TGTGCCAGCAGTCCTAACCCGGGACAGGAGATGGAAGCTTTCTTT.

This rearrangement joins TRBV30 to TRBJ2-7; unclear D gene. The germline gives CDR1 GTSNPN, CDR2 SVGIG (reference sequence). With 0 bases removed from V and 3 bases from J, the gap between germline ends came to 9 bases. The length of the CDR3 is 13 residues. The CDR3 region is CAWSVNQFYEQYF. The CDR3, as DNA: TGTGCCTGGAGTGTAAATCAATTCTACGAGCAGTACTTC.

This chain links TRBV7-8 with TRBJ1-1; D gene unclear. The V end was cut by 2 bases, the J end by 0 bases, with 10 bases between. The CDR3 is made up of 15 amino acids. The germline CDR1 and CDR2 sequences are SGHVS and FQNEAQ. The CDR3 is CASSLTPGVNTEAFF. For the CDR3, the DNA is TGTGCCAGCAGCTTAACCCCGGGAGTGAACACTGAAGCTTTCTTT.

The J gene is TRBJ1-2, the V gene TRBV2; weak D call: TRBD1 (5 bases). In germline, CDR1 is SNHLY, CDR2 FYNNEI. This CDR3 region has 16 residues. Trimming stripped 6 bases from V and 2 bases from J, with 19 bases between. CDR3 protein: CASSRSWDPRNYGYTF. CDR3 nucleotides: TGTGCCAGCAGCCGCTCCTGGGACCCGAGGAACTATGGCTACACCTTC.

The chain joins TRBV5-1 to TRBJ1-1; 7 bases fit TRBD1. The CDR3 totals 14 residues. The V gene's germline CDR1 is SGHRS and CDR2 YFSETQ. V lost 7 bases to trimming and J lost 0 bases; unmatched junction nucleotides: 6. CDR3 bases: TGCGCCAGCGCCAAACAGGGGATGAACACTGAAGCTTTCTTT. Translation: CASAKQGMNTEAFF.

The chain employs TRBV6-6 and TRBJ1-5, with no clear D. Trimming left V 6 bases short and J 7 bases short, with 19 bases between. This CDR3 is 15 amino acids long. Germline V gene lookup returns CDR1 MNHNY and CDR2 SVGAGI (reference sequence). The DNA for the CDR3 is TGTGCCAGCAGAACTAACGGTCGCCGAGGGCAGCCCCAGCATTTT. Its translation is CASRTNGRRGQPQHF.

The genes are TRBV12-3 or TRBV12-4 and TRBJ2-2; a weak D match, TRBD2 (6 bases). The CDR3 is 11 amino acids. V was trimmed by 10 bases and J by 12 bases, leaving 15 bases between them. For the CDR3, the DNA is TGTGCCACCTCGGAAGGAGGGCAGCTGTTTTTT. Translating it yields CATSEGGQLFF.

This clone was observed once. The rearrangement joins TRBV7-2 to TRBJ1-1; D remains unclear. CDR3 length equals 13 residues. Trimming pared 6 bases from V and 1 base from J, leaving 9 bases between. The germline CDR1 and CDR2 sequences are SGHTA and FQGNSA. CDR3 sequence reads: CASRRDTNTEAFF. The CDR3, as DNA: TGTGCCAGCAGACGAGACACGAACACTGAAGCTTTCTTT.

The rearrangement uses TRBV5-1 and TRBJ1-4; 10 bases map to TRBD1. Germline CDR1 reads SGHRS; CDR2 reads YFSETQ. The CDR3 consists of 14 residues. Trimming at V came to 5 bases and at J to 12 bases, leaving 10 bases not matched to a gene. The DNA for the CDR3 is TGCGCCAGCAGTCCCGGGACAGGGGAAGGGGAACTGTTTTTT. It specifies CASSPGTGEGELFF.

The rearrangement joins TRBV3-1 (or the pseudogene TRBV3-2) to TRBJ2-3, with TRBD2 matching 11 bases. Unmatched junction bases numbered 20, after V lost 0 bases and J lost 0 bases. CDR1 LGHDT and CDR2 YNNKEL come from the germline V gene (reference sequence). The CDR3 totals 23 residues. The CDR3 nucleotides read TGTGCCAGCAGCCAAGATTGGTCTAGCGGGGGGCTCCGCCGCCGCAATAGCACAGATACGCAGTATTTT. Protein product: CASSQDWSSGGLRRRNSTDTQYF.

This chain uses TRBV6-6 with TRBJ1-2, with 9 bases fitting TRBD1. CDR3 length equals 16 residues. The germline gives CDR1 MNHNY, CDR2 SVGAGI (reference sequence). V lost 5 bases and J lost 4; bases outside the gene matches: 11. The CDR3 bases are TGTGCCAGCAGTCGACATCAGGGACAGGGTATCTATGGCTACACCTTC. Encoded protein: CASSRHQGQGIYGYTF.

This chain joins TRBV15 and TRBJ1-2, with D unclear. The CDR3 has 17 amino acids. Germline lookup yields CDR1 LNHNV and CDR2 YYDKDF (reference sequence). The V and J ends lost 1 base and 4 bases respectively, with 19 bases between them. As DNA, the CDR3 is TGTGCCACCAGCAGAGGCTCCCCAGTCTCGAGGGCCTATGGCTACACCTTC. It encodes CATSRGSPVSRAYGYTF.

The chain employs TRBV9 and TRBJ1-3; no clear D. The V and J ends lost 3 bases and 3 bases respectively, with 16 bases between them. Germline CDR1 and CDR2: SGDLS and YYNGEE. This CDR3 is built from 16 residues. The DNA of the CDR3 is TGTGCCAGCAGCGGAGGAAGGACCTTCTTTGGAAACACCATATATTTT. This sequence encodes CASSGGRTFFGNTIYF.

CDR3 bases: TGTGCCAGCACTCTTGGCGGGGAGCTGTTTTTT. Its translation: CASTLGGELFF. The chain carries TRBV6-5 and TRBJ2-2, with D hard to call. Germline V gene data show CDR1 as MNHEY and CDR2 as SVGAGI. This CDR3 is built from 11 residues. V was cut by 7 bases and J by 7 bases, with 7 bases left in between.

The rearrangement joins TRBV7-8 to TRBJ2-1; D is ambiguous. Germline CDR1 SGHVS, CDR2 FQNEAQ. This CDR3 has 16 residues. Trimming removed 4 bases from V and 0 bases from J, with 13 bases in between. The CDR3 spells CASSSTTLSSYNEQFF. The CDR3 DNA follows: TGTGCCAGCAGCTCGACCACACTGAGCTCCTACAATGAGCAGTTCTTC.

The V call is TRBV11-3, the J call TRBJ2-2; no reliable D call. The germline V gene has CDR1 SGHNT and CDR2 YENEEA. Deletions cut 1 base from V and 5 bases from J, with 5 bases between. The length of the CDR3 is 13 residues. CDR3 sequence: CASSLGDTGELFF. Here the CDR3 DNA reads TGTGCCAGCAGCTTAGGTGATACCGGGGAGCTGTTTTTT. Drawing the rest from reference TRBV11-3 and TRBJ2-2, the complete variable domain is EAGVVQSPRYKIIEKKQPVAFWCNPISGHNTLYWYLQNLGQGPELLIRYENEEAVDDSQLPKDRFSAERLKGVDSTLKIQPAELGDSAVYLCASSLGDTGELFFGEGSRLTVL.

The chain has TRBV2 and TRBJ1-2; D gene ambiguous. Germline CDR1 is SNHLY and CDR2 is FYNNEI. Trimming removed 2 bases at V and 3 bases at J, with 10 bases between. The CDR3 loop spans 14 amino acids. The chain's CDR3 is CASSEQGSDYGYTF. In DNA form, the CDR3 reads TGTGCCAGCAGTGAACAAGGATCGGACTATGGCTACACCTTC.

This chain connects TRBV6-1 to TRBJ1-5; no clear D. The germline CDR1 and CDR2 sequences are MNHNS and SASEGT. The CDR3 covers 13 residues. V lost 2 bases and J 0 bases, leaving 2 bases between the germline ends. The CDR3 spells CASSEFSNQPQHF. The DNA for the CDR3 is TGTGCCAGCAGTGAATTTAGCAATCAGCCCCAGCATTTT.

V usage is TRBV5-1 and J usage is TRBJ1-2, with D uncertain. The CDR3 extends over 17 amino acids. Trimming took 2 bases from V and 2 from J, leaving 19 bases between them. CDR1 and CDR2 from the germline V gene are SGHRS and YFSETQ. CDR3: CASSLGRLLELNYGYTF. DNA for the CDR3: TGCGCCAGCAGCTTAGGACGGTTACTGGAACTCAACTATGGCTACACCTTC.

This chain links TRBV19 with TRBJ1-3; the D is unclear. CDR3 length: 17 amino acids. Germline values: CDR1 LNHDA, CDR2 SQIVND (reference sequence). Trimming cost V 0 bases and J 0 bases, with 12 bases left between them. The CDR3 region is CASSIDEQRLSGNTIYF. In DNA, the CDR3 is TGTGCCAGTAGTATAGACGAACAGCGGCTCTCTGGAAACACCATATATTTT.